Included here is one T cell receptor beta chain sequence, with context. The data were taken from a study of blood T cell repertoires in COVID-19. Study-level background: COVID-19 samples, acute and convalescent, were from the United States, Italy and Spain. Sample material is recorded as cDNA or gDNA derived from T cells, B-cell-depleted T cells, or PBMCs.

Under the authors' procedure: Estimation of nucleated cell counts relied on the amplification of reference gene primers. The protocol was immunoSEQ multiplex PCR, while the TCRdb copy is restricted to in-frame clones and leaves out a portion. V, J and clone size are taken as reported in that table, and D and trimming were inferred from the DNA itself. There are under 80,000 clones in the sample; approximately 80% occur only once, and approximately 40% lies in the top ten. CDR1 and CDR2 from the germline V gene are MRHNA and SNTAGT. The CDR3 contains 13 residues. V shed 3 bases, J shed 9 bases, and the junction held 5 bases outside the gene matches.

Input material: peripheral blood. This receptor was identified in a man older than 75 with acute or convalescent COVID-19. The chain links TRBV6-4 to TRBJ2-4, with 7 bases identical to TRBD1. CDR3: CASSEQGSGIQYF. For the CDR3, the DNA is TGTGCCAGCAGTGAACAGGGGAGCGGCATTCAGTACTTC.